Below are 25 T cell receptor beta chains sequenced from a single sample in a study of CD8 T cells in Susac syndrome. An amount of RNA that ranged from 0.5 to 1 ug was reverse transcribed with random hexamers. TCRdb processed the immunoSEQ multiplex PCR reads anew with MiXCR; each CDR3 protein has one entry. The sample has 350,000 to 550,000 distinct CDR3 sequences, around 85% seen once. Sequenced material: CD8+ T cells from PBMCs. These receptors originate from a human donor with multiple sclerosis.

The rearrangement joins TRBV7-9 to TRBJ1-1, with D perhaps TRBD1 (5 bases). V was shortened by 0 bases and J by 0 bases, with 20 bases between the two germline ends. The germline CDR1 and CDR2 sequences are SEHNR and FQNEAQ (reference sequence). CDR3 length: 19 amino acids. In nucleotides, the CDR3 is TGTGCCAGCAGCTTAGCGAGACAGAGTCACGCAGGCATGAACACTGAAGCTTTCTTT. It encodes CASSLARQSHAGMNTEAFF.

The V call is TRBV5-1, the J call TRBJ2-1; TRBD2 agrees at 9 bases. The V segment lost 2 bases and the J segment 2 bases; nucleotides outside the gene matches: 5. The CDR3 is made up of 16 amino acids. Germline lookup yields CDR1 SGHRS and CDR2 YFSETQ. The CDR3 region has the DNA TGCGCCAGCAGCTTTTCAGCGGGAGGCACCTACAATGAGCAGTTCTTC. Translating it yields CASSFSAGGTYNEQFF.

V usage is TRBV11-2 and J usage is TRBJ2-7, with 7 bases that match TRBD2. CDR1 is SGHAT, CDR2 FQNNGV, per germline. The CDR3 runs 16 residues. The V and J ends lost 1 base and 4 bases, in that order; junction bases with no gene match: 10. CDR3 sequence reads: CASSLAVAGLLYEQYF. As DNA, the CDR3 is TGTGCCAGCAGCTTAGCCGTAGCGGGCTTGCTTTACGAGCAGTACTTC.

The rearrangement uses TRBV12-3 or TRBV12-4 and TRBJ1-1; the D gene is possibly TRBD1 (6 bases). Trimming removed 4 bases at V and 5 bases at J, with 14 bases between. The CDR3 sequence is 14 residues long. This CDR3 is CASSYEGGWTEAFF. The DNA for the CDR3 is TGTGCCAGCAGTTACGAGGGGGGCTGGACTGAAGCTTTCTTT.

This clonotype came up a few times. This chain links TRBV30 with TRBJ2-1, with 11 bases identical to TRBD2. Looked up from germline, CDR1 is GTSNPN and CDR2 is SVGIG (reference sequence). Trimming at V came to 2 bases and at J to 8 bases, leaving 14 bases not matched to a gene. This CDR3 has 17 amino acids. The CDR3 sequence is CAWSPSRGTSGFYEQFF. CDR3 bases: TGTGCCTGGAGTCCATCTAGAGGGACTAGCGGCTTCTATGAGCAGTTCTTC.

This rearrangement joins TRBV27 to TRBJ2-2; 7 nucleotides align to TRBD2. In germline, CDR1 is MNHEY, CDR2 SMNVEV (reference sequence). V trimming: 4 bases; J trimming: 1 base; junction bases outside the gene matches: 6. The CDR3 has 16 residues. The CDR3 DNA sequence: TGTGCCAGCAGTTCCCTAGCGGTAGAGAACACCGGGGAGCTGTTTTTT. Encoded protein: CASSSLAVENTGELFF.

This chain uses TRBV11-2 with TRBJ2-3; D possibly corresponds to TRBD2 (6 bases). The CDR3 consists of 15 residues. Trimming removed 5 bases from V and 0 bases from J, with 12 bases in between. Germline values: CDR1 SGHAT, CDR2 FQNNGV. In DNA form, the CDR3 reads TGTGCCAGCAGCCTCATAGCGGCTAGCACAGATACGCAGTATTTT. As protein: CASSLIAASTDTQYF.

Here the CDR3 DNA reads TGTGCCAGCAGTTTCTGGGGGAGGGATGGCTACACCTTC. Protein sequence: CASSFWGRDGYTF. V usage is TRBV27 and J usage is TRBJ1-2; tentatively, D is TRBD1 (5 bases). The V end lost 3 bases, the J end lost 6 bases, and 11 bases lay between the germline ends. This CDR3 comprises 13 residues. CDR1 is MNHEY and CDR2 is SMNVEV in the germline V gene (reference sequence).

A remark on this clonotype: At one boundary the junction diverges from the germline segment, which might be a read error. The genes are TRBV7-7 and TRBJ2-5, with D unresolved. The CDR3 length is 13 residues. CDR1 is SSHAT and CDR2 is FNYEAQ in the germline V gene (reference sequence). In nucleotides, the CDR3 is TGTGCTAGCAGCTCGGAGTTCTGGGAGACCCAGTACTTC. This encodes CASSSEFWETQYF.

This clonotype was seen a single time. The V and J genes are TRBV3-1 and TRBJ2-7; possible D gene TRBD1, 5 bases. The V end lost 3 bases, the J end lost 4 bases, and 16 bases lay between the germline ends. The CDR3 is made up of 15 amino acids. Germline CDR1 is LGHDT and CDR2 is YNNKEL (reference sequence). CDR3 bases: TGTGCCAGCAGCCATGTAGTAGGGGCTTCTTACGAGCAGTACTTC. This gives the protein CASSHVVGASYEQYF.

This chain links TRBV4-1 with TRBJ1-6, with D perhaps matching TRBD1 (5 bases). Trimming removed 0 bases from V and 6 bases from J, with 12 bases in between. Per the germline V gene, CDR1 is MGHRA and CDR2 is YSYEKL. The CDR3 contains 16 residues. This CDR3 reads CASSQEGVAPNSPLHF. The CDR3 DNA reads as TGCGCCAGCAGCCAAGAGGGGGTGGCCCCTAATTCACCCCTCCACTTT.

The chain joins TRBV7-6 to TRBJ1-1, with a tentative D call TRBD1 (5 bases). V was cut by 5 bases and J by 1 base, with 11 bases left in between. The CDR3 extends over 14 amino acids. Per the germline V gene, CDR1 is SGHVS and CDR2 is FNYEAQ. CDR3 nucleotide sequence: TGTGCCAGCAGCGCCGGGACGTCGAACACTGAAGCTTTCTTT. This encodes CASSAGTSNTEAFF.

Only a few counts were recorded for this clonotype. This sequence joins TRBV7-9 and TRBJ2-6, with 10 bases aligning to TRBD2. The CDR3 runs 19 residues. Trimming at V came to 3 bases and at J to 0 bases, leaving 8 bases not matched to a gene. Germline CDR1 reads SEHNR; CDR2 reads FQNEAQ (reference sequence). The CDR3 sequence is CASSLGLAGVTSGANVLTF. The CDR3 DNA follows: TGTGCCAGCAGCTTGGGTCTAGCGGGAGTCACCTCTGGGGCCAACGTCCTGACTTTC.

The V call is TRBV27, the J call TRBJ2-1; the D is unclear. CDR1 and CDR2 from the germline V gene are MNHEY and SMNVEV (reference sequence). The CDR3 contains 13 residues. V gave up 5 bases and J gave up 7 bases, with 12 bases separating them. The CDR3 spells CASSPNTWNEQFF. CDR3 sequence (DNA): TGTGCCAGCAGTCCTAATACCTGGAATGAGCAGTTCTTC.

This clonotype came up a few times. The chain uses TRBV7-9 and TRBJ2-7; D uncertain. CDR1 is SEHNR and CDR2 is FQNEAQ in the germline V gene (reference sequence). V was clipped by 5 bases and J by 2 bases, with 16 bases between them. The CDR3 has 15 amino acids. The CDR3: CASSPPTPGPYEQYF. CDR3 nucleotide sequence: TGTGCCAGCAGCCCCCCAACACCTGGACCCTACGAGCAGTACTTC.

The CDR3 DNA reads TGTGCCAGCAGTGCCACTTGGGTGGGAGAAGGAGATACGCAGTATTTT. Protein product: CASSATWVGEGDTQYF. V gene TRBV28 combines with J gene TRBJ2-3, with D possibly TRBD2 on 5 matching bases. Germline V gene lookup returns CDR1 MDHEN and CDR2 SYDVKM. CDR3 length: 16 amino acids. Trimming took 5 bases from V and 5 from J, leaving 20 bases between them.

In this sample, this clonotype turned up once. The chain recombines TRBV29-1 with TRBJ2-2; D gene uncertain. With 5 bases removed from V and 6 bases from J, the gap between germline ends came to 4 bases. Germline-derived CDR1 and CDR2 are SQVTM and ANQGSEA. The length of the CDR3 is 10 residues. CDR3 coding DNA: TGCAGCGTTTGGGCCGGGGAGCTGTTTTTT. Amino acids: CSVWAGELFF.

This chain uses TRBV5-8 with TRBJ2-7; no firm D call. The V end lost 2 bases, the J end lost 4 bases, and 16 bases lay between the germline ends. CDR1 and CDR2 (germline): SGHTS, YDEGEE. The CDR3 is 15 residues long. The DNA for the CDR3 is TGTGCCAGCAGCTTAATTACTAACTCGGTATACGAGCAGTACTTC. Translating gives CASSLITNSVYEQYF.

The chain links TRBV18 to TRBJ2-6; no definite D call. V lost 0 bases and J lost 1, with 4 bases in between. There are 15 residues in the CDR3. Germline V CDR1 and CDR2: KGHSH, LQKENI. The CDR3 is CASSPPASGANVLTF. The CDR3 coding sequence is TGTGCCAGCTCACCACCGGCGTCTGGGGCCAACGTCCTGACTTTC.

J is TRBJ1-5 and V is TRBV10-2; possibly TRBD1 for D (5 bases). CDR1 is WSHSY and CDR2 is SAAADI in the germline V gene. This CDR3 is built from 13 residues. Trimming stripped 4 bases from V and 5 bases from J, with 9 bases between. CDR3 nucleotides: TGCGCCAGCAGTGGCCGGGGACATCAGCCCCAGCATTTT. Encoded protein: CASSGRGHQPQHF.

This clonotype was counted once. J is TRBJ2-2 and V is TRBV12-5; D gene ambiguous. Trimming took 0 bases from V and 9 from J, leaving 17 bases between them. CDR3 length: 16 residues. Per the germline V gene, CDR1 is LGHNT and CDR2 is FRNRAP. The chain's CDR3 is CASGLVLGKTVRELFF. The CDR3 nucleotides read TGTGCTAGTGGTTTGGTACTCGGTAAGACGGTCCGGGAGCTGTTTTTT.

The chain has TRBV7-9 and TRBJ1-4; TRBD1 matches at 9 bases. CDR3 size: 17 residues. The ends lost 2 bases at V and 0 bases at J; junction bases unmatched: 4. Germline loops: CDR1 SEHNR, CDR2 FQNEAQ (reference sequence). The CDR3 nucleotides read TGTGCCAGCAGCTTATGGGGACAGGGAACAACTAATGAAAAACTGTTTTTT. Translation gives CASSLWGQGTTNEKLFF.

The CDR3 region has the DNA TGTGCCACCAGCAGAGGCCGGGAAGCCTACAATGAGCAGTTCTTC. It translates to CATSRGREAYNEQFF. The chain links TRBV15 to TRBJ2-1, with D maybe TRBD2 (5 bases). The CDR3 sequence is 15 residues long. Germline V gives CDR1 LNHNV, CDR2 YYDKDF (reference sequence). V was clipped by 1 base and J by 2 bases, with 9 bases between them.

This clonotype was counted a single time. The chain joins TRBV10-2 to TRBJ2-3; D not certain. The CDR3 consists of 15 residues. Germline V CDR1 and CDR2: WSHSY, SAAADI. The ends were cut back, 7 bases at V and 0 bases at J, with 14 bases in the middle. The CDR3: CASTQGYPSTDTQYF. The DNA for the CDR3 is TGCGCCAGCACCCAAGGGTACCCCAGCACAGATACGCAGTATTTT.

The rearrangement links TRBV4-1 to TRBJ2-7; D gene uncertain. The CDR3 has 11 residues. CDR1 MGHRA and CDR2 YSYEKL come from the germline V gene. Trimming removed 4 bases at V and 9 bases at J, with 10 bases between. DNA of the CDR3: TGCGCCAGCAGCCGTGTTGGGGTGCAGTACTTC. Amino acids: CASSRVGVQYF.